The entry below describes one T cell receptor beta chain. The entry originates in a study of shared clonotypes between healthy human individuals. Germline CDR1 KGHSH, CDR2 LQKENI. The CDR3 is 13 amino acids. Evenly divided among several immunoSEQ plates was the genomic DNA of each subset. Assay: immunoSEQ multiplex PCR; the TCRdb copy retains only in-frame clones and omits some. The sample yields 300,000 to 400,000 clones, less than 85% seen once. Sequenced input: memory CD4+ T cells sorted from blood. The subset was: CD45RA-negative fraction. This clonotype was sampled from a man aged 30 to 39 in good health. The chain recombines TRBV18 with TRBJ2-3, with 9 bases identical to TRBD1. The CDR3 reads CATTGGYTDTQYF. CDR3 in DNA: TGTGCGACAACAGGGGGCTACACAGATACGCAGTATTTT.